The clone carrying this T cell receptor (beta chain) came up many times. No antigen is known for it. Each TCR beta library was made by quantitative 5'-RACE that incorporated molecular barcodes. TCRdb re-called the 5' RACE reads with MiXCR, one entry per CDR3 protein. The sample has some 140,000 distinct CDR3 sequences, just under 7.5% seen once. The data are from a study of CD8 T cells in ankylosing spondylitis. Findings of the study overall: There were earlier reports of some motif variants in reactive arthritis synovial fluid and blood. Clones linked to disease were reported to show significant enrichment in matched ankylosing spondylitis synovial fluid.

The TCR comes from a female donor with ankylosing spondylitis or in good health (not recorded which). Material for sequencing was blood, either unsorted or a sorted T cell fraction (not recorded which).

The CDR3 sequence: CATRLPGQGGGANVLTF. CDR3 nucleotide sequence: TGTGCCACCCGACTCCCGGGACAGGGCGGTGGGGCCAACGTCCTGACTTTC. The chain combines TRBV25-1 with TRBJ2-6; 9 positions agree with TRBD1. Per the germline V gene, CDR1 is MGHDK and CDR2 is SYGVNS. The J segment lost 3 bases and the V segment lost 10 bases, leaving 13 bases of the junction unmatched. This CDR3 comprises 17 residues. The full variable domain, completed using reference TRBV25-1 and TRBJ2-6, is EADIYQTPRYLVIGTGKKITLECSQTMGHDKMYWYQQDPGMELHLIHYSYGVNSTEKGDLSSESTVSRIRTEHFPLTLESARPSHTSQYLCATRLPGQGGGANVLTFGAGSRLTVL.